This TCR beta chain is from a study of T cell responses to AZD1222 COVID-19 vaccine. Assay used: immunoSEQ multiplex PCR; TCRdb lists only in-frame clones, some missing. The sample lists roughly 130,000 clones, 85% to 95% occurring once. The germline gives CDR1 SGHDT, CDR2 YYEEEE. With 2 bases removed from V and 5 bases from J, the gap between germline ends came to 11 bases. The CDR3 sequence is 14 residues long. This rearrangement joins TRBV5-6 to TRBJ2-1; TRBD1 might be the D (5 bases). The sequence came from an adult in good health. The sequencing used peripheral blood, collected on day 0 of AZD1222 vaccination. As DNA, the CDR3 is TGTGCCAGCAGCTTAAGGGGTTCCCACAATGAGCAGTTCTTC. Translating gives CASSLRGSHNEQFF.